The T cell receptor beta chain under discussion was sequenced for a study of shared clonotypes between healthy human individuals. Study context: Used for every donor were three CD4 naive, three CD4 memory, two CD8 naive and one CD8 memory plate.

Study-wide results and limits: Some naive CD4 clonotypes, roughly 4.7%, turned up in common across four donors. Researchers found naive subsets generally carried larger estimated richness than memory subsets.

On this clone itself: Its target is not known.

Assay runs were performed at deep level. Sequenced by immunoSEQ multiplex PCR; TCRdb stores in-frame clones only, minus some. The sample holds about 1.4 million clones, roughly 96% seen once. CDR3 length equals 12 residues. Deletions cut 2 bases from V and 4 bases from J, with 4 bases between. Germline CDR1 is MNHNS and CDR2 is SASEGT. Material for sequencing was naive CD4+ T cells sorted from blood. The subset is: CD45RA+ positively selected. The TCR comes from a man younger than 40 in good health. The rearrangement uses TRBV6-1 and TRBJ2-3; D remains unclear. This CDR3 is CASSEQADTQYF. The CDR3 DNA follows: TGTGCCAGCAGTGAACAGGCAGATACGCAGTATTTT.